Below are 26 T cell receptor beta chains sequenced from a single sample in a study of T cells expressing NK-cell markers. No DNA is given; TCRdb re-called the 5' RACE reads and lists each CDR3 protein once. Listed are some 410,000 distinct CDR3 sequences; more than 7% falls within the top ten. Sequencing used blood T cells: a sorted CD56 or NKG2C T cell subset, CD4+ or CD8+ T cells, or bulk PBMC T cells (not recorded which). These receptors were taken from a woman aged 18 to 75 in good health.

The chain combines TRBV7-2 with TRBJ2-1; the TCRdb D gene call, TRBD2, has no DNA to confirm it. The CDR3 consists of 16 residues. Germline CDR1 is SGHTA and CDR2 is FQGNSA. The CDR3 spells CASTSALAGGRGEQFF.

V is TRBV4-1 and J is TRBJ2-5; the D call from TCRdb, TRBD1, cannot be confirmed without DNA. The germline gives CDR1 MGHRA, CDR2 YSYEKL. The CDR3 consists of 14 residues. The CDR3 sequence: CASSQVQGRETQYF.

The chain joins TRBV21-1 to TRBJ2-1. TRBV21-1 counts as a pseudogene. This CDR3 comprises 14 residues. The CDR3 spells CASHLPGTPQKQFF.

Here the CDR3 reads CASSQEGHPYNEQFF. V gene TRBV3-1 combines with J gene TRBJ2-1. CDR3 length: 15 residues. CDR1 LGHDT and CDR2 YNNKEL come from the germline V gene (reference sequence).

The chain carries TRBV20-1 and TRBJ1-4; TCRdb calls TRBD1, which cannot be checked without DNA. From germline, CDR1 is DFQATT and CDR2 SNEGSKA (reference sequence). The CDR3 consists of 16 residues. CDR3 protein: CSARDAYGGMNEKLFF.

The V gene is TRBV6-2 or TRBV6-3, the J gene TRBJ2-1. This CDR3 has 13 amino acids. The V gene's germline CDR1 is MNHEY and CDR2 SVGEGT. CDR3 sequence: CASSPTANNEQFF.

V is TRBV12-3 or TRBV12-4 and J is TRBJ2-1; the D call of TRBD2 rests on TCRdb alone, since no DNA is present to check it. This CDR3 spans 14 amino acids. CDR3: CASTPGELAGGQFF.

The chain carries TRBV18 and TRBJ2-7; TCRdb's assignment of TRBD1 cannot be checked, as there is no DNA. Germline values: CDR1 KGHSH, CDR2 LQKENI. There are 15 residues in the CDR3. The CDR3 region is CASSPSGTGGSEQYF.

This chain connects TRBV29-1 to TRBJ2-2; TCRdb outputs TRBD1, but without DNA this stays unchecked. CDR3 size: 14 residues. The germline CDR1 and CDR2 sequences are SQVTM and ANQGSEA. This CDR3 reads CSALPGTNTGELFF.

This chain uses TRBV19 with TRBJ1-2; TCRdb proposes TRBD1, but this gene call is untestable without DNA. This CDR3 is 13 amino acids long. The germline CDR1 and CDR2 sequences are LNHDA and SQIVND (reference sequence). The chain's CDR3 is CASHWDREYGYTF.

The rearrangement joins TRBV29-1 to TRBJ1-1; TCRdb picks TRBD1, but there is no DNA to check that call. This CDR3 contains 15 residues. The germline V gene encodes CDR1 SQVTM and CDR2 ANQGSEA. The CDR3 protein is CSVDGTTGWSTEAFF.

The J gene is TRBJ2-7, the V gene TRBV2. The length of the CDR3 is 15 residues. Germline values: CDR1 SNHLY, CDR2 FYNNEI. The CDR3 is CASSELWGSSYEQYF.

J is TRBJ1-4 and V is TRBV4-3. This CDR3 comprises 18 residues. Germline V gives CDR1 LGHNA, CDR2 YSLEER. CDR3 loop: CASSQEVFFKGYNEKLFF.

This chain joins TRBV7-7 and TRBJ2-1. The CDR3 length is 16 residues. Germline values: CDR1 SSHAT, CDR2 FNYEAQ (reference sequence). CDR3 loop: CASSLAGYGAYNEQFF.

The chain carries TRBV20-1 and TRBJ1-1; TCRdb returns TRBD1, unconfirmable since there is no DNA. CDR3 length: 14 residues. CDR1 and CDR2 (germline): DFQATT, SNEGSKA (reference sequence). The CDR3 reads CSAGTGAMNTEAFF.

The genes are TRBV20-1 and TRBJ1-1. In germline, CDR1 is DFQATT, CDR2 SNEGSKA (reference sequence). The CDR3 is 11 amino acids. CDR3: CSTRGDTEAFF.

The V and J genes are TRBV2 and TRBJ1-2. The length of the CDR3 is 13 residues. Germline V gene lookup returns CDR1 SNHLY and CDR2 FYNNEI. The chain's CDR3 is CASSGGGTYGYTF.

V usage is TRBV6-2 or TRBV6-3 and J usage is TRBJ2-7; absent DNA, TCRdb's TRBD2 call cannot be checked. Per germline, CDR1 MNHEY and CDR2 SVGEGT. The CDR3 runs 19 residues. CDR3 sequence: CASSYSMELVTSGFGEQYF.

The V gene is TRBV9, the J gene TRBJ1-1. CDR1 SGDLS and CDR2 YYNGEE come from the germline V gene. This CDR3 is built from 12 residues. The CDR3 here is CASGPMNTEAFF. The complete variable domain, with remaining parts taken from reference TRBV9 and TRBJ1-1, reads DSGVTQTPKHLITATGQRVTLRCSPRSGDLSVYWYQQSLDQGLQFLIQYYNGEERAKGNILERFSAQQFPDLHSELNLSSLELGDSALYFCASGPMNTEAFFGQGTRLTVV.

The rearrangement uses TRBV12-3 or TRBV12-4 and TRBJ1-1. The CDR3 length is 14 residues. The CDR3 loop reads CASSFGVAKVEAFF.

The V call is TRBV2, the J call TRBJ2-3; TCRdb's D gene call, TRBD1, goes unchecked for lack of DNA. CDR3 size: 14 residues. Germline V gene data show CDR1 as SNHLY and CDR2 as FYNNEI. This chain's CDR3 is CASSGGVTTDTQYF.

This chain uses TRBV12-3 or TRBV12-4 with TRBJ2-3; TCRdb designates TRBD1, a call that cannot be tested without DNA. This CDR3 region has 14 residues. The CDR3 spells CASRPGQSIDTQYF.

The chain uses TRBV20-1 and TRBJ1-2; the TCRdb call, TRBD1, lacks DNA for checking. The CDR3 is 14 residues long. CDR1 and CDR2 (germline): DFQATT, SNEGSKA (reference sequence). The CDR3: CSAYPGTGVSGYTF.

This chain joins TRBV6-1 and TRBJ2-4; the D call from TCRdb, TRBD1, cannot be confirmed without DNA. Germline values: CDR1 MNHNS, CDR2 SASEGT. The CDR3 covers 14 residues. CDR3 sequence: CASRPGQGGDIQYF.

The rearrangement uses TRBV29-1 and TRBJ2-7; TCRdb designates TRBD1, a call that cannot be tested without DNA. The length of the CDR3 is 12 residues. Germline V gene lookup returns CDR1 SQVTM and CDR2 ANQGSEA. The CDR3 reads CSTTGRGYEQYF.

The chain carries TRBV18 and TRBJ2-2; the TCRdb call, TRBD1, lacks DNA for checking. CDR1 and CDR2 from the germline V gene are KGHSH and LQKENI. The CDR3 extends over 16 amino acids. The CDR3 protein is CASSPSGGRNTGELFF.